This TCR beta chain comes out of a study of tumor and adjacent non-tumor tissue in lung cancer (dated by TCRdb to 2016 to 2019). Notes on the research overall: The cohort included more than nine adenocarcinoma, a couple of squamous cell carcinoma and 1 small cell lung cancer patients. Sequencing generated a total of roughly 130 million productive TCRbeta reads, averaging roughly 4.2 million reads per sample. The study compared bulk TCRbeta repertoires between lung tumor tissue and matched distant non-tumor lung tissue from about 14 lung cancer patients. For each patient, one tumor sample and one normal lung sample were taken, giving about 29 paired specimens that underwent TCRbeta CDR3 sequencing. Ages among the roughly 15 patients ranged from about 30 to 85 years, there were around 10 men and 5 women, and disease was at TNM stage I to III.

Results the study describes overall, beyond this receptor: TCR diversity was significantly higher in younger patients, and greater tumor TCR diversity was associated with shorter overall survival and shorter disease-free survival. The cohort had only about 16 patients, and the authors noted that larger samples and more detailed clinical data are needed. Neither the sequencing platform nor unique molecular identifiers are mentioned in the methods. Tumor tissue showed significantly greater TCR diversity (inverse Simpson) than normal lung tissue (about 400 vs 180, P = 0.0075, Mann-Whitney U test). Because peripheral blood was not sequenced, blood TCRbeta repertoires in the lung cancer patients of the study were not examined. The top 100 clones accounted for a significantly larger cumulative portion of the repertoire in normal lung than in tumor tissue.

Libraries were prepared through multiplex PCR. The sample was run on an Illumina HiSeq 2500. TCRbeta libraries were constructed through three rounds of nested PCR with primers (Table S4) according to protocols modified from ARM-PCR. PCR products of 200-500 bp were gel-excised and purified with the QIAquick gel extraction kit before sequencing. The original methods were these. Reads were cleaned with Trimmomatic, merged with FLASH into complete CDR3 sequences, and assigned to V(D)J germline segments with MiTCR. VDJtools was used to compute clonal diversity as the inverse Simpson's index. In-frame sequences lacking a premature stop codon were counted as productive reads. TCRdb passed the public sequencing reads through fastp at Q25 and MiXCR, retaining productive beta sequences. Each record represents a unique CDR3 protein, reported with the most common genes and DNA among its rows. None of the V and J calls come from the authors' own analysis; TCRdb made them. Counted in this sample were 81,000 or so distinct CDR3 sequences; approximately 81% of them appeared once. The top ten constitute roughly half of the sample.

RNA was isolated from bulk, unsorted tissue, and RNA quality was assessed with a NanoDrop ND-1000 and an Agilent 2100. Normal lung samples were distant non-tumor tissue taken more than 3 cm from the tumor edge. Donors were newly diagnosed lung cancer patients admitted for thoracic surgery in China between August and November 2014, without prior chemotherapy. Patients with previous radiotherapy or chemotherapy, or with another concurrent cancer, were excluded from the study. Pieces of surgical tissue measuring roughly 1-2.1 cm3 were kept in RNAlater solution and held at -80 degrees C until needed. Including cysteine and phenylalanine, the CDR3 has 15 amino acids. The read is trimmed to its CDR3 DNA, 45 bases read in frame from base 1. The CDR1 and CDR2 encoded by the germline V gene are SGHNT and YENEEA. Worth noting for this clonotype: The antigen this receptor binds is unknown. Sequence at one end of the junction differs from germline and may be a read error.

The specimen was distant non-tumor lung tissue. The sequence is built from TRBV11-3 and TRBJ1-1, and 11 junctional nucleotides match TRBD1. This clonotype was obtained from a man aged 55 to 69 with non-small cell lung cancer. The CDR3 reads CASCLSGQGAYVAFF. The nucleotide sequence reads TGTGCCAGCTGCTTATCAGGACAGGGGGCCTATGTAGCGTTCTTT.